Listed below are T cell receptor beta chains from one sample, sequenced in a study of chemoradiotherapy in HPV16-positive cancers. Sequencing was performed with immunoSEQ multiplex PCR; in TCRdb, only in-frame clones are kept and a portion is missing. The table includes 20,000 to 30,000 clones, around 90% detected once. The specimen was blood, collected from a patient who underwent chemoradiotherapy. All receptors derive from a human donor with HPV-associated anogenital cancer. Both conserved end residues are part of each CDR3. D genes are given only for firm matches. Clone size, where shown, is once, few, many, or a class for clones that have expanded.

J gene,clone size,D gene,V gene,CDR3 protein,CDR3 DNA
TRBJ2-1,.,.,TRBV5-1,CASSLTSSYNEQFF,TGCGCCAGCAGCTTAACTAGCAGCTACAATGAGCAGTTCTTC
TRBJ1-4,.,TRBD1,TRBV19,CASNRGRAGEKLFF,TGTGCCAGCAACAGGGGGCGGGCAGGTGAAAAACTGTTTTTT
TRBJ2-1,once,.,TRBV4-1,CASSQLAANEQFF,TGCGCCAGCAGCCAACTGGCTGCCAATGAGCAGTTCTTC
TRBJ1-2,.,.,TRBV5-4,CASSLAGMKAGAHGYTF,TGTGCCAGCAGCTTGGCAGGTATGAAGGCAGGGGCGCATGGCTACACCTTC
TRBJ2-7,.,TRBD2,TRBV19,CASRGREGGRYEQYF,TGTGCCAGTAGGGGAAGGGAGGGAGGTCGCTACGAGCAGTACTTC
TRBJ1-1,.,TRBD1,TRBV29-1,CSVLDRGTEAFF,TGCAGCGTGCTGGACAGGGGCACTGAAGCTTTCTTT
TRBJ1-4,.,.,TRBV5-1,CASSLVYRAPATNEKLFF,TGCGCCAGCAGCTTGGTCTACAGGGCCCCTGCAACTAATGAAAAACTGTTTTTT
TRBJ2-2,.,TRBD2,TRBV2,CASNPTLAGLNTGELFF,TGTGCCAGCAACCCTACACTAGCGGGGCTGAACACCGGGGAGCTGTTTTTT
TRBJ2-7,.,.,TRBV5-1,CASSLEGPPGYEQYF,TGCGCCAGCAGCTTGGAGGGCCCCCCCGGCTACGAGCAGTACTTC
TRBJ2-3,.,.,TRBV7-9,CASSLALGGTDTQYF,TGTGCCAGCAGCTTAGCACTAGGTGGCACAGATACGCAGTATTTT
TRBJ1-2,once,TRBD1,TRBV9,CASSVGTGGNYGYTF,TGTGCCAGCAGCGTCGGAACAGGGGGAAACTATGGCTACACCTTC
TRBJ2-7,.,.,TRBV18,CASSLGTPSYEQYF,TGTGCCAGCTCTCTTGGGACCCCTTCCTACGAGCAGTACTTC
TRBJ1-2,once,.,TRBV7-2,CASSPPGERRRFGGYTF,TGTGCCAGCAGCCCCCCCGGCGAGCGGCGCCGATTTGGTGGCTACACCTTC
TRBJ1-2,once,.,TRBV7-9,CASSLEGLMHGYTF,TGTGCCAGCAGCCTAGAGGGTCTTATGCATGGCTACACCTTC
TRBJ1-2,.,TRBD1,TRBV2,CASSERGQGTYGYTF,TGTGCCAGCAGTGAGCGGGGACAGGGCACCTATGGCTACACCTTC
TRBJ1-1,.,.,TRBV9,CASSTTVNTEAFF,TGTGCCAGCAGCACGACCGTGAACACTGAAGCTTTCTTT
TRBJ1-1,.,.,TRBV7-9,CASSLVRNTEAFF,TGTGCCAGCAGCTTAGTGAGGAACACTGAAGCTTTCTTT
TRBJ2-3,.,TRBD2,TRBV4-1,CASSHPLAGGFFSTDTQYF,TGCGCCAGCAGCCACCCCCTAGCGGGAGGATTCTTTAGCACAGATACGCAGTATTTT
TRBJ1-5,once,TRBD1,TRBV19,CASSTPQGAGNQPQHF,TGTGCCAGTAGTACGCCCCAGGGGGCCGGCAATCAGCCCCAGCATTTT
TRBJ2-5,.,.,TRBV10-3,CAISEWRTDQETQYF,TGTGCCATCAGTGAGTGGAGGACAGATCAAGAGACCCAGTACTTC
TRBJ2-2,.,TRBD1,TRBV7-2,CASSDPTGLGTGELFF,TGTGCCAGCAGCGACCCGACAGGGTTGGGCACCGGGGAGCTGTTTTTT
TRBJ1-2,.,.,TRBV9,CASSLTGGGYTF,TGTGCCAGCAGCCTCACGGGGGGGGGCTACACCTTC
TRBJ2-7,.,TRBD1,TRBV28,CASTRTGGSYEQYF,TGTGCCAGCACTCGGACAGGGGGCTCCTACGAGCAGTACTTC
TRBJ2-1,.,TRBD2,TRBV6-5,CASSPWSGRRNEQFF,TGTGCCAGCAGTCCGTGGAGCGGGAGGAGGAATGAGCAGTTCTTC